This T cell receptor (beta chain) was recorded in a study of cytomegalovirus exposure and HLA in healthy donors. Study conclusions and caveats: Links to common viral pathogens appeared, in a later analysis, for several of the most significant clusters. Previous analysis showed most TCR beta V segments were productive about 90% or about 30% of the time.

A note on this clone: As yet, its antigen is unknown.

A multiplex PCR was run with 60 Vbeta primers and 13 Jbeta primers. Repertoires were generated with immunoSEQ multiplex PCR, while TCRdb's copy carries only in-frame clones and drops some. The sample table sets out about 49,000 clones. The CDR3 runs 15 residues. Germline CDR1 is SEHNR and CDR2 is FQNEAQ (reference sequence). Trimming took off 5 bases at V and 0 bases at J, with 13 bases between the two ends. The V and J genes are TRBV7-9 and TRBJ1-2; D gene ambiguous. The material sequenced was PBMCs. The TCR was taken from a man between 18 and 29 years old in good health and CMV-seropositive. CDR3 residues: CASSKDVAPNYGYTF. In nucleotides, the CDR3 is TGTGCCAGCAGCAAAGATGTGGCACCTAACTATGGCTACACCTTC.